Here is one T cell receptor (beta chain) with its context. The protocol was immunoSEQ multiplex PCR, while the TCRdb copy is restricted to in-frame clones and leaves out a portion. This repertoire shows roughly 280,000 clones, roughly 90% found once; its top ten account for less than 3.5%. The data were obtained in a study of blood T cell repertoires in COVID-19. Study as a whole: Researchers got acute and convalescent COVID-19 samples from the United States, Italy and Spain.

The CDR3 extends over 16 amino acids. Germline V gives CDR1 SGHKS, CDR2 YYEKEE (reference sequence). The V end was cut by 4 bases, the J end by 2 bases, with 18 bases between. Input material: PBMCs or T cells enriched from blood (not recorded which). V and J are TRBV5-5 and TRBJ2-5; possible D gene TRBD1, 6 bases. The origin of this receptor is a middle-aged man who had been exposed to COVID-19. CDR3: CASSPYRVPLQETQYF. The CDR3 DNA reads as TGTGCCAGCAGCCCCTACAGGGTCCCTTTACAAGAGACCCAGTACTTC.